This passage covers 5 T cell receptor beta chains from one sample sequenced in a study of T cell repertoires in cytomegalovirus infection. These TCRs are of unknown antigen specificity. MiXCR was run by TCRdb on the reads, yielding one entry per CDR3 protein. The sample has hundreds of thousands of distinct CDR3 sequences, roughly 30% seen once. Sequenced material: cultured CD8+ T cells from PBMCs, taken from culture after CMV antigen stimulation. All receptors derive from a human donor in good health (CMV status not recorded). Some clones in this sample may be carry-over from other donors' samples.

The rearrangement uses TRBV9 and TRBJ2-7; D perhaps matches TRBD1 (5 bases). Trimming shortened V by 1 base and J by 6 bases, and 20 bases separated the two germline ends. Germline CDR1 and CDR2: SGDLS and YYNGEE. The CDR3 is 16 residues long. The CDR3 spells CASSVLPDTGPREQYF. CDR3 bases: TGTGCCAGCAGCGTATTACCGGACACTGGTCCCCGCGAGCAGTACTTC. The entire variable domain, with the rest obtained from reference TRBV9 and TRBJ2-7, is as follows: DSGVTQTPKHLITATGQRVTLRCSPRSGDLSVYWYQQSLDQGLQFLIQYYNGEERAKGNILERFSAQQFPDLHSELNLSSLELGDSALYFCASSVLPDTGPREQYFGPGTRLTVT.

This clonotype was detected ten times or more. CDR3 protein: CASSLAGGSSYEQYF. The CDR3 region has the DNA TGTGCCAGCAGCTTAGCGGGGGGAAGCTCCTACGAGCAGTACTTC. The chain carries TRBV7-6 and TRBJ2-7, with D maybe TRBD2 (6 bases). Trimming took off 0 bases at V and 0 bases at J, with 9 bases between the two ends. Germline V gene lookup returns CDR1 SGHVS and CDR2 FNYEAQ. This CDR3 region has 15 residues. The variable domain in full, with the rest retrieved from reference TRBV7-6 and TRBJ2-7, is GAGVSQSPRYKVTKRGQDVALRCDPISGHVSLYWYRQALGQGPEFLTYFNYEAQQDKSGLPNDRFSAERPEGSISTLTIQRTEQRDSAMYRCASSLAGGSSYEQYFGPGTRLTVT.

This clonotype was picked up many times. The V gene is TRBV4-1, the J gene TRBJ2-2; unclear D gene. V gave up 5 bases and J gave up 3 bases, with 7 bases separating them. Germline V gives CDR1 MGHRA, CDR2 YSYEKL. The CDR3 contains 13 residues. CDR3 region: CASSFRDTGELFF. As DNA, the CDR3 is TGCGCCAGCAGCTTTCGGGACACCGGGGAGCTGTTTTTT.

This clonotype was observed a single time. The V and J genes are TRBV12-3 or TRBV12-4 and TRBJ2-3; D is uncertain. The CDR3 is made up of 14 amino acids. V shed 2 bases and J shed 5 bases, with 11 bases lying between them. The CDR3 spells CASSLSAARDTQYF. The CDR3 DNA is TGTGCCAGCAGTTTATCAGCTGCCAGAGATACGCAGTATTTT.

This clonotype appeared a single time. The V call is TRBV27, the J call TRBJ2-2; no reliable D call. Trimming cost V 2 bases and J 10 bases, with 11 bases left between them. CDR1 and CDR2 from the germline V gene are MNHEY and SMNVEV (reference sequence). This CDR3 contains 13 residues. The CDR3 DNA follows: TGTGCCAGCAGTTTAGGAGTGGGCGAGGAGCTGTTTTTT. It specifies CASSLGVGEELFF.